What follows are 14 T cell receptor beta chains derived from one specimen sequenced in a study of T cell repertoires in cytomegalovirus infection. Each CDR3 protein is one row after TCRdb ran MiXCR on the reads. The sample holds about 150,000 distinct CDR3 sequences, around 24% seen once. Sequenced input: PBMCs. These receptors were collected from a human donor in good health (CMV status not recorded). Some clones in this sample may be carry-over from other donors' samples.

This clonotype was seen a handful of times. J is TRBJ1-4 and V is TRBV4-1, with D perhaps matching TRBD1 (6 bases). Germline-derived CDR1 and CDR2 are MGHRA and YSYEKL. The CDR3 is 16 residues long. The V gene lost 1 base and the J gene lost 5 bases, with 14 bases spanning the gap. This chain's CDR3 is CASSQAWGAWNEKLFF. DNA of the CDR3: TGCGCCAGCAGCCAAGCGTGGGGGGCATGGAATGAAAAACTGTTTTTT.

V is TRBV19 and J is TRBJ2-3; D is undetermined. Germline V gene data show CDR1 as LNHDA and CDR2 as SQIVND (reference sequence). V dropped 0 bases and J dropped 0 bases, with 16 bases sitting between them. The CDR3 has 18 amino acids. CDR3 in amino acids: CASSIDPIAPDSTDTQYF. DNA for the CDR3: TGTGCCAGTAGTATAGATCCAATAGCTCCGGACAGCACAGATACGCAGTATTTT.

The chain employs TRBV20-1 and TRBJ2-1; D unclear. Germline assignment: CDR1 DFQATT and CDR2 SNEGSKA (reference sequence). The CDR3 sequence is 15 residues long. V was clipped by 3 bases and J by 0 bases, with 12 bases between them. CDR3 bases: TGCAGTGCTAGGCTGCCCTTGAGCTCCTACAATGAGCAGTTCTTC. It specifies CSARLPLSSYNEQFF.

This clonotype was observed a few times. The chain joins TRBV7-2 to TRBJ2-7, with a possible D match to TRBD1 (5 bases). Trimming shortened V by 5 bases and J by 6 bases, and 20 bases separated the two germline ends. The germline gives CDR1 SGHTA, CDR2 FQGNSA. The CDR3 sequence is 15 residues long. This CDR3 is CASSEGASPPGEQYF. CDR3 in DNA: TGTGCCAGCAGCGAAGGGGCCTCCCCACCCGGCGAGCAGTACTTC.

This clonotype was detected only a few times. The chain joins TRBV20-1 to TRBJ2-1; TRBD1 matches 9 bases. Germline V gene sequence: CDR1 DFQATT, CDR2 SNEGSKA (reference sequence). V shed 0 bases, J shed 8 bases, and the junction held 5 bases outside the gene matches. CDR3 length equals 14 residues. DNA for the CDR3: TGCAGTGCTAGAGAAGGGACAGGGTCGGATGAGCAGTTCTTC. Translated: CSAREGTGSDEQFF.

Many counts were recorded for this clonotype. This chain links TRBV7-6 with TRBJ2-2; 9 positions agree with TRBD2. This CDR3 comprises 16 residues. V lost 5 bases to trimming and J lost 5 bases; unmatched junction nucleotides: 9. Germline values: CDR1 SGHVS, CDR2 FNYEAQ. CDR3 protein: CASSHSRGGETGELFF. The CDR3 DNA reads as TGTGCCAGCAGCCATTCGCGGGGGGGCGAGACCGGGGAGCTGTTTTTT.

This clonotype was detected ten times or more. The rearrangement links TRBV7-9 to TRBJ1-1; TRBD1 agrees at 8 bases. Unmatched junction bases numbered 5, after V lost 2 bases and J lost 3 bases. The germline CDR1 and CDR2 sequences are SEHNR and FQNEAQ (reference sequence). The length of the CDR3 is 15 residues. CDR3 nucleotides: TGTGCCAGCAGCTTACTCGGACAGGGACACACTGAAGCTTTCTTT. This gives the protein CASSLLGQGHTEAFF.

V is TRBV28 and J is TRBJ1-2; D is uncertain. The CDR3 is made up of 12 amino acids. V lost 5 bases, J lost 4 bases, and 8 bases lay in between. Looked up from germline, CDR1 is MDHEN and CDR2 is SYDVKM. The CDR3 spells CASSPTSYGYTF. CDR3 sequence (DNA): TGTGCCAGCAGTCCCACAAGCTATGGCTACACCTTC.

This chain uses TRBV11-2 with TRBJ2-3; TRBD2 aligns across 15 bases. With 5 bases clipped from V and 6 bases from J, the junction kept 6 bases outside the gene matches. Germline V gene data show CDR1 as SGHAT and CDR2 as FQNNGV. The CDR3 has 16 residues. CDR3 amino acids: CASSTGLAGGQDTQYF. The CDR3 region has the DNA TGTGCCAGCAGCACCGGACTAGCGGGAGGGCAGGATACGCAGTATTTT.

The table lists this clonotype with a few counts. The chain has TRBV28 and TRBJ1-1; TRBD1 aligns across 7 bases. Trimming cost V 4 bases and J 1 base; bases outside gene matches: 6. The germline gives CDR1 MDHEN, CDR2 SYDVKM. The CDR3 spans 15 residues. The CDR3, as DNA: TGTGCCAGCAGTTACACGACAGGGCCGAACACTGAAGCTTTCTTT. Its translation: CASSYTTGPNTEAFF.

The chain links TRBV28 to TRBJ1-1, with a possible D match to TRBD1 (5 bases). Trimming left V 6 bases short and J 3 bases short, with 14 bases between. Per germline, CDR1 MDHEN and CDR2 SYDVKM. This CDR3 region has 14 residues. The CDR3 DNA sequence: TGTGCCAGCAGAGGCGTAGGGGATTACACTGAAGCTTTCTTT. Amino acids: CASRGVGDYTEAFF. The variable domain in full, completed from reference TRBV28 and TRBJ1-1, reads DVKVTQSSRYLVKRTGEKVFLECVQDMDHENMFWYRQDPGLGLRLIYFSYDVKMKEKGDIPEGYSVSREKKERFSLILESASTNQTSMYLCASRGVGDYTEAFFGQGTRLTVV.

This clonotype was observed at least ten times. The CDR3 protein is CASEDRAEETQYF. DNA for the CDR3: TGTGCCAGCGAGGACAGGGCTGAAGAGACCCAGTACTTC. V is TRBV7-8 and J is TRBJ2-5, with 8 bases aligning to TRBD1. J lost 3 bases, V lost 8 bases, and 5 bases had no gene match. CDR3 length equals 13 residues. CDR1 and CDR2 (germline): SGHVS, FQNEAQ.

This chain links TRBV28 with TRBJ2-1; no definite D call. Per germline, CDR1 MDHEN and CDR2 SYDVKM. This CDR3 spans 14 amino acids. Trimming stripped 3 bases from V and 8 bases from J, with 14 bases between. CDR3 loop: CASSFNHAGYEQFF. The CDR3 DNA sequence: TGTGCCAGCAGTTTTAATCATGCAGGCTATGAGCAGTTCTTC.

CDR3 in DNA: TGTGCCAGCAGTAGGGGCGGGGGGGCCTCTGAAGAGCAGTTCTTC. Amino acid sequence: CASSRGGGASEEQFF. The V call is TRBV9, the J call TRBJ2-1, with 9 nucleotides matching TRBD2. The germline gives CDR1 SGDLS, CDR2 YYNGEE. The CDR3 covers 15 residues. Trimming cost V 5 bases and J 10 bases; bases outside gene matches: 13.